The text below deals with one T cell receptor beta chain. Original methodology: Reference gene primers were amplified, and this amplification served to estimate nucleated cell counts. The repertoire was sequenced with immunoSEQ multiplex PCR; TCRdb's copy has only in-frame clones and lacks some. V, J and clone size are taken as reported in that table, and D and trimming were inferred from the DNA itself. The sample consists of around 280,000 clones, around 85% of them appearing once. Trimming removed 2 bases from V and 5 bases from J; junction bases left unmatched: 4. Per the germline V gene, CDR1 is MNHEY and CDR2 is SVGAGI. This CDR3 is built from 14 residues. This sample was taken from a study of blood T cell repertoires in COVID-19. As for the study in general: Researchers got acute and convalescent COVID-19 samples from the United States, Italy and Spain. T cells, B-cell-depleted T cells, or PBMCs provided the cDNA or gDNA that served as material.

The chain recombines TRBV6-5 with TRBJ2-3; TRBD2 matches 7 bases. The TCR was taken from a woman between 45 and 65 years old with active or convalescent COVID-19. Sequenced sample: peripheral blood. CDR3 nucleotide sequence: TGTGCCAGCAGTTACGGGGGGGAAGAAGATACGCAGTATTTT. Amino acids: CASSYGGEEDTQYF.